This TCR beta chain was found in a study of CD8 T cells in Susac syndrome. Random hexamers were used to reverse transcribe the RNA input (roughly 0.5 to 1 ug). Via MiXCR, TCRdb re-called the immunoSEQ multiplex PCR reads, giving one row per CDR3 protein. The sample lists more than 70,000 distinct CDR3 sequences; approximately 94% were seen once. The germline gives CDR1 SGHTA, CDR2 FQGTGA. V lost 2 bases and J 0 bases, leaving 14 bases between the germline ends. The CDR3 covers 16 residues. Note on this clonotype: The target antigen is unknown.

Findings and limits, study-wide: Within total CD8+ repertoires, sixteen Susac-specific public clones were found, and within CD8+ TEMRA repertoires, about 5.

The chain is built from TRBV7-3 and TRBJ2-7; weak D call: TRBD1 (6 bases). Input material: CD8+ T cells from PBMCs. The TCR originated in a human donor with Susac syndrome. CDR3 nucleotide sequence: TGTGCCAGCAGCTTACGGGACACAAGGAGCTCCTACGAGCAGTACTTC. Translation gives CASSLRDTRSSYEQYF.